This T cell receptor beta chain was recovered during a study of blood T cell repertoires in COVID-19. Authors' methods: Scientists estimated how many nucleated cells there were by amplifying reference gene primers. Generated by immunoSEQ multiplex PCR, the TCRdb table keeps only in-frame clones and is missing some. V, J and clone size derive from that table, while D and trimming were established from the DNA sequence. The sample contains 150,000 to 200,000 clones, about 81% of which appear only once. CDR1 and CDR2 (germline): SNHLY, FYNNEI. V lost 3 bases, J lost 9 bases, and 12 bases lay in between. The CDR3 is 13 residues long.

J is TRBJ2-1 and V is TRBV2, with TRBD1 as a possible D gene (6 bases). The clonotype originates from a woman of 80 years or more with acute or convalescent COVID-19. The sample comprised peripheral blood. The CDR3 is CASSDRVRGEQFF. The CDR3 DNA sequence: TGTGCCAGCAGTGACAGGGTCAGGGGTGAGCAGTTCTTC.